This T cell receptor (beta chain) derives from a study of cytomegalovirus exposure and HLA in healthy donors. In regard to this clone: Its target is unknown.

Study findings and constraints: Some TCR beta chains (more than 150 of them) were listed as cytomegalovirus-associated. Cytomegalovirus status was reportedly diagnosed by the classifier with high sensitivity and specificity.

Looked up from germline, CDR1 is SGDLS and CDR2 is YYNGEE. The CDR3 spans 17 residues. Losses at the gene ends were 4 bases for V and 5 bases for J; bases not matched to a gene: 10. TCRdb's table, derived via immunoSEQ multiplex PCR, lists solely in-frame clones and lacks some. The sample holds approximately 240,000 clones; about 90% are singletons and the top ten take about 1%. Sequenced material: PBMCs. This clonotype originated in a woman aged 18-35 years in good health and CMV-seronegative. This chain joins TRBV9 and TRBJ2-3; 13 bases align to TRBD2. CDR3 coding DNA: TGTGCCAGCAGCTTTCCTCAACTAGCGGGAGGGCGAGATACGCAGTATTTT. Residues: CASSFPQLAGGRDTQYF.